Listed here are 18 T cell receptor beta chains from one sample, sequenced in a study of T cell responses to AZD1222 COVID-19 vaccine. Sequencing was performed with immunoSEQ multiplex PCR; in TCRdb, only in-frame clones are kept and a portion is missing. The profile shows 20,000 to 30,000 clones, 80% to 90% of them singletons. Sequenced material: peripheral blood, taken 28 days after the second AZD1222 dose. These receptors were obtained from an adult who received the AZD1222 COVID-19 vaccine.

V usage is TRBV4-1 and J usage is TRBJ1-6; the D is unclear. The germline V gene encodes CDR1 MGHRA and CDR2 YSYEKL. The CDR3 runs to 18 residues. V was shortened by 4 bases and J by 5 bases, with 21 bases between the two germline ends. The CDR3: CASSRIILVGRDNSPLHF. CDR3 in DNA: TGCGCCAGCAGCCGTATAATTCTCGTCGGCCGGGATAATTCACCCCTCCACTTT.

J is TRBJ2-2 and V is TRBV3-1 (or the pseudogene TRBV3-2), with 8 bases aligning to TRBD1. The CDR3 is made up of 15 amino acids. The germline gives CDR1 LGHDT, CDR2 YNNKEL (reference sequence). V was pared by 4 bases and J by 6 bases, with 7 bases of the junction left unmatched. In DNA, the CDR3 is TGTGCCAGCAGCCTTGGACAGGGCGTGTCCGGGGAGCTGTTTTTT. This sequence encodes CASSLGQGVSGELFF.

CDR3 bases: TGCAGCGTTGCCGGTGTGGGAGTCAATCAGCCCCAGCATTTT. Translating it yields CSVAGVGVNQPQHF. The chain has TRBV29-1 and TRBJ1-5; D unclear. V was pared by 4 bases and J by 3 bases, with 13 bases between. The CDR3 contains 14 residues. Germline loops: CDR1 SQVTM, CDR2 ANQGSEA.

The rearrangement uses TRBV6-5 and TRBJ2-2; D gene ambiguous. V gave up 6 bases and J gave up 0 bases, with 11 bases separating them. The germline gives CDR1 MNHEY, CDR2 SVGAGI. This CDR3 region has 15 residues. CDR3 nucleotides: TGTGCCAGCAGCCCCTTTACAGCGAACACCGGGGAGCTGTTTTTT. Encoded protein: CASSPFTANTGELFF.

This rearrangement joins TRBV6-4 to TRBJ2-1, with 7 nucleotides matching TRBD2. The CDR3 spans 15 residues. J lost 8 bases, V lost 3 bases, and 10 bases had no gene match. The germline V gene encodes CDR1 MRHNA and CDR2 SNTAGT. The CDR3 sequence is CASSETDGREHEQFF. The CDR3 DNA reads as TGTGCCAGCAGTGAGACCGACGGGCGGGAGCATGAGCAGTTCTTC.

This chain joins TRBV28 and TRBJ2-1, with 13 positions matching TRBD2. CDR3 length: 16 amino acids. The germline gives CDR1 MDHEN, CDR2 SYDVKM. V dropped 2 bases and J dropped 10; count of bases not matched to a gene: 8. The DNA for the CDR3 is TGTGCCAGCAGTTTAGCACTAGCGGGAGGGAAGGGGGAGCAGTTCTTC. The encoded protein is CASSLALAGGKGEQFF.

J is TRBJ2-3 and V is TRBV2, with 13 nucleotides matching TRBD2. Looked up from germline, CDR1 is SNHLY and CDR2 is FYNNEI. The CDR3 is 15 amino acids. The ends lost 6 bases at V and 7 bases at J; junction bases unmatched: 7. The CDR3 reads CASRPGLAGLNTQYF. DNA of the CDR3: TGTGCCAGCAGGCCGGGACTAGCGGGACTTAATACGCAGTATTTT.

This chain uses TRBV10-3 with TRBJ1-6; no reliable D call. Per germline, CDR1 ENHRY and CDR2 SYGVKD. This CDR3 is built from 13 residues. The ends were cut back, 7 bases at V and 7 bases at J, with 11 bases in the middle. CDR3 DNA sequence: TGTGCCATCACGGAACACCCAAATTCACCCCTCCACTTT. Its translation: CAITEHPNSPLHF.

This clone has only one observation. J is TRBJ2-1 and V is TRBV3-1 (or the pseudogene TRBV3-2), with TRBD2 matching over 10 bases. Trimming at V came to 0 bases and at J to 4 bases, leaving 12 bases not matched to a gene. This CDR3 has 19 residues. CDR1 is LGHDT, CDR2 YNNKEL, per germline (reference sequence). CDR3 sequence reads: CASSQEVLAGERKYNEQFF. In DNA form, the CDR3 reads TGTGCCAGCAGCCAAGAAGTGCTAGCGGGAGAGCGGAAATACAATGAGCAGTTCTTC.

This clone was counted only a few times. The chain recombines TRBV28 with TRBJ1-1, with D hard to call. Germline V CDR1 and CDR2: MDHEN, SYDVKM. The CDR3 has 15 amino acids. Trimming removed 6 bases at V and 5 bases at J, with 19 bases between. CDR3 sequence (DNA): TGTGCCAGCAGCGCCCCGCTCGTGGCGGGAACTGAAGCTTTCTTT. This encodes CASSAPLVAGTEAFF.

The V gene is TRBV28, the J gene TRBJ1-3, with unresolved D. Germline assignment: CDR1 MDHEN and CDR2 SYDVKM. With 2 bases removed from V and 7 bases from J, the gap between germline ends came to 9 bases. This CDR3 region has 13 residues. CDR3 DNA: TGTGCCAGCAGTTTAGGAGGGTCGAACACCATATATTTT. Translation gives CASSLGGSNTIYF.

The chain has TRBV6-5 and TRBJ2-5; perhaps TRBD2 as D (5 bases). V shed 8 bases and J shed 2 bases, with 15 bases lying between them. The length of the CDR3 is 14 residues. Germline CDR1 is MNHEY and CDR2 is SVGAGI. The CDR3 spells CASVRFGGQETQYF. The CDR3 nucleotides read TGTGCCAGCGTTAGATTCGGAGGACAAGAGACCCAGTACTTC.

The V and J genes are TRBV30 and TRBJ2-3, with D perhaps TRBD2 (5 bases). Deletions cut 3 bases from V and 0 bases from J, with 10 bases between. Germline lookup yields CDR1 GTSNPN and CDR2 SVGIG (reference sequence). The CDR3 is 14 residues long. The CDR3 reads CAWSGLLSTDTQYF. The CDR3 bases are TGTGCCTGGAGCGGACTTTTGAGCACAGATACGCAGTATTTT.

This clone was observed a few times. This chain joins TRBV11-2 and TRBJ1-1, with TRBD1 matching over 7 bases. V was clipped by 0 bases and J by 0 bases; unmatched bases: 13. The CDR3 length is 19 residues. CDR1 SGHAT and CDR2 FQNNGV come from the germline V gene. CDR3 loop: CASSLDKGVGGSVNTEAFF. The CDR3 DNA reads as TGTGCCAGCAGCTTAGACAAGGGAGTAGGGGGCTCTGTGAACACTGAAGCTTTCTTT.

This rearrangement joins TRBV2 to TRBJ2-2; TRBD1 matches at 7 bases. J gave up 6 bases and V 5 bases, and 9 bases lay outside the gene matches. Germline-derived CDR1 and CDR2 are SNHLY and FYNNEI. The CDR3 is made up of 15 amino acids. The CDR3 is CASSSGQVSPGELFF. The CDR3 DNA reads as TGTGCCAGCAGTTCAGGACAGGTTTCCCCCGGGGAGCTGTTTTTT.

The chain couples TRBV19 to TRBJ2-4; maybe TRBD1 (6 bases). This CDR3 has 15 amino acids. The V gene's germline CDR1 is LNHDA and CDR2 SQIVND (reference sequence). Between the trimmed V and J ends, which lost 4 bases and 0 bases, there was a span of 10 bases. CDR3 region: CASSNTGLAKNIQYF. The CDR3 DNA reads TGTGCCAGTAGTAACACAGGGCTAGCCAAAAACATTCAGTACTTC.

The genes are TRBV5-1 and TRBJ2-3, with 9 nucleotides matching TRBD1. The CDR3 runs to 14 residues. CDR1 is SGHRS, CDR2 YFSETQ, per germline. V lost 1 base to trimming and J lost 5 bases; unmatched junction nucleotides: 2. The CDR3 nucleotides read TGCGCCAGCAGCTTGCGACAGGGGGTAGATACGCAGTATTTT. Translated, it gives CASSLRQGVDTQYF.

The chain is built from TRBV11-2 and TRBJ1-5; a weak D match, TRBD1 (5 bases). Trimming took off 1 base at V and 1 base at J, with 11 bases between the two ends. The CDR3 consists of 16 residues. Germline V gives CDR1 SGHAT, CDR2 FQNNGV. For the CDR3, the DNA is TGTGCCAGCAGCTTAGTGTGGGGGTCGAGCAATCAGCCCCAGCATTTT. Amino acids: CASSLVWGSSNQPQHF.